Listed below are T cell receptor beta chains from one sample, sequenced in a study of cytomegalovirus exposure and HLA in healthy donors. Assay: immunoSEQ multiplex PCR; the TCRdb copy retains only in-frame clones and omits some. Of 250,000 to 300,000 clones detected, 90% appear once; the ten largest clones hold 0.35% to 0.45%. Specimen: PBMCs. The source is a young woman in good health and CMV-seronegative. Both conserved end residues are part of each CDR3. D genes are given only for firm matches. Clone size is not always given. Where it is, it says once, few, many or a class for expanded clones.

D	V	size	J	CDR3	DNA
-	TRBV9	-	TRBJ1-1	CASSVNRNTEAFF	TGTGCCAGCAGCGTAAACAGGAACACTGAAGCTTTCTTT
-	TRBV7-9	-	TRBJ1-2	CASSLGQDVSFF	TGTGCCAGCAGCTTAGGACAGGACGTTTCCTTCTTC
-	TRBV6-1	-	TRBJ2-5	CASRGLTGKETQYF	TGTGCCAGCAGGGGACTGACAGGGAAAGAGACCCAGTACTTC
-	TRBV7-9	few	TRBJ1-6	CASSLSSETGSPLHF	TGTGCCAGCAGCTTATCCTCAGAAACAGGTTCACCCCTCCACTTT
TRBD1	TRBV7-9	-	TRBJ1-1	CASSWGDRGISEAFF	TGTGCCAGCAGCTGGGGGGACAGGGGTATAAGTGAAGCTTTCTTT
TRBD2	TRBV30	-	TRBJ2-3	CAWSHGGGGTDTQYF	TGTGCCTGGAGTCACGGGGGGGGTGGCACAGATACGCAGTATTTT
-	TRBV7-9	-	TRBJ1-4	CASSSSTGGEKLFF	TGTGCCAGCAGCTCATCGACAGGTGGTGAAAAACTGTTTTTT
TRBD1	TRBV30	-	TRBJ1-6	CAWGDSHNSPLHF	TGTGCCTGGGGGGACAGCCATAATTCACCCCTCCACTTT
-	TRBV28	few	TRBJ1-2	CASSLGQFSYGYTF	TGTGCCAGCAGTCTCGGACAGTTTTCCTATGGCTACACCTTC
-	TRBV19	-	TRBJ2-7	CASSLIGRVPGSYEQYF	TGTGCCAGTAGCCTTATCGGCAGGGTACCAGGATCCTACGAGCAGTACTTC
TRBD1	TRBV28	-	TRBJ2-4	CASSPRDRGRAKNIQYF	TGTGCCAGCAGTCCCCGGGACAGGGGGCGGGCCAAAAACATTCAGTACTTC
-	TRBV5-1	-	TRBJ1-5	CASSLGRNQPQHF	TGCGCCAGCAGCTTGGGCAGAAATCAGCCCCAGCATTTT
-	TRBV5-1	-	TRBJ1-2	CASSLVTANYGYTF	TGCGCCAGCAGCTTGGTAACGGCTAACTATGGCTACACCTTC
TRBD1	TRBV5-1	few	TRBJ1-2	CASSLYRGSGYGYTF	TGCGCCAGCAGCTTATACAGGGGGTCGGGCTATGGCTACACCTTC
-	TRBV7-9	once	TRBJ2-1	CASSLVPGDYNEQFF	TGTGCCAGCAGCTTAGTTCCGGGGGACTACAATGAGCAGTTCTTC
-	TRBV28	-	TRBJ1-6	CASSLGHLNYSPLHF	TGTGCCAGCAGTTTAGGCCACCTCAATTATTCACCCCTCCACTTT
-	TRBV28	-	TRBJ1-4	CASSPSVQGWREKLFF	TGTGCCAGCAGCCCATCGGTACAGGGCTGGCGTGAAAAACTGTTTTTT